The sequence of this T cell receptor beta chain was determined in a study of T cell changes during pregnancy in multiple sclerosis. V lost 3 bases, J lost 3 bases, and 5 bases lay in between. Germline V CDR1 and CDR2: KGHSH, LQKENI. The CDR3 is 12 amino acids. Using immunoSEQ multiplex PCR, the repertoire was profiled, and TCRdb retains in-frame clones only, with some absent. The table has about 120,000 clones, approximately 93% seen once; the top ten hold approximately 6.3%. The sequence derives from a female donor with multiple sclerosis, enrolled in a pregnancy study. This specimen consisted of peripheral blood, obtained before pregnancy. V is TRBV18 and J is TRBJ2-5; TRBD2 might be the D (5 bases). The chain's CDR3 is CASSPGEETQYF. CDR3 nucleotide sequence: TGTGCCAGCTCACCGGGAGAAGAGACCCAGTACTTC.